This T cell receptor beta chain was found in a study of a mutant IDH1 vaccine in newly diagnosed glioma. Looking at the study overall: Vaccine dosing followed radiotherapy by 4-6 weeks, or accompanied temozolomide cycles. Week 47 marked visit V13, whereas week 35 marked visit V12.

This clone was observed a handful of times. Antigen unknown. CDR3 size: 14 residues. The germline V gene has CDR1 LNHDA and CDR2 SQIVND (reference sequence). The V and J ends lost 10 bases and 6 bases respectively, with 18 bases between them. Sequencing was performed with immunoSEQ multiplex PCR; in TCRdb, only in-frame clones are kept and a portion is missing. The sample has tens of thousands of clones; roughly 84% are singletons. Specified time point: week 35, safety follow-up. Every single dose of the vaccine, 300 ug of mutant IDH1 20-mer peptide, came with topical imiquimod. Vaccinations, eight in total, occurred in weeks 1, 3, 5, 7, 11, 15, 19, 23. Tumors from donors were new WHO grade 3 or 4 IDH1-mutant astrocytomas with ATRX loss.

This chain uses TRBV19 with TRBJ1-4, with a possible D match to TRBD1 (5 bases). The source material was PBMCs, sampled from a glioma patient whose treatment included an IDH1 peptide vaccine. The TCR comes from a man aged 25 to 45 with glioma. The CDR3 coding sequence is TGTGCCACCCTTTCTCGGGGCAGGGATGAAAAACTGTTTTTT. It codes for CATLSRGRDEKLFF.